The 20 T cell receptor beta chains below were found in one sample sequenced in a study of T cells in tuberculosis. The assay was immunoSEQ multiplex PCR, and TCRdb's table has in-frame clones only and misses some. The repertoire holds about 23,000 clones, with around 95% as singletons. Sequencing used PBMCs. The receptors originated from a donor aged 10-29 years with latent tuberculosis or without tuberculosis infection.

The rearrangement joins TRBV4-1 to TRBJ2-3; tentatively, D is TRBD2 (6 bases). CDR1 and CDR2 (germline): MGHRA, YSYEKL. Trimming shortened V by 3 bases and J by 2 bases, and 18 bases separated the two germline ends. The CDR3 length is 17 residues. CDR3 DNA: TGCGCCAGCAGCCAGACCCAAAGCGGGTTACCCACAGATACGCAGTATTTT. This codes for CASSQTQSGLPTDTQYF.

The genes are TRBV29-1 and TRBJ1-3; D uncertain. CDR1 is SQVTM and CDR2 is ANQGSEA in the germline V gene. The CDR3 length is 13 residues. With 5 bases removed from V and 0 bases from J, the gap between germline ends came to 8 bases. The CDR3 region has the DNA TGCAGCGTTAGACTGCACTCTGGAAACACCATATATTTT. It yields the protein CSVRLHSGNTIYF.

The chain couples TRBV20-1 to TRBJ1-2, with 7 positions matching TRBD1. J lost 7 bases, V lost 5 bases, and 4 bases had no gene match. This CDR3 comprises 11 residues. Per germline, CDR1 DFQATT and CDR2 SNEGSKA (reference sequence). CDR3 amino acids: CSAGGGSGYTF. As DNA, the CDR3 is TGCAGTGCTGGAGGGGGCAGTGGCTACACCTTC.

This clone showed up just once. CDR3 sequence reads: CASSIRAEAFF. CDR3 DNA: TGTGCCAGTAGTATCAGGGCAGAAGCTTTCTTT. The J gene is TRBJ1-1, the V gene TRBV19; D is possibly TRBD1 (5 bases). CDR3 length equals 11 residues. Germline V lookup: CDR1 LNHDA, CDR2 SQIVND (reference sequence). V dropped 3 bases and J dropped 8 bases, with 7 bases sitting between them.

CDR3 in amino acids: CATRLAGGDNEQFF. DNA for the CDR3: TGTGCCACGAGACTAGCGGGGGGAGACAATGAGCAGTTCTTC. This chain links TRBV15 with TRBJ2-1; 13 bases align to TRBD2. Germline CDR1 is LNHNV and CDR2 is YYDKDF (reference sequence). The V segment lost 9 bases and the J segment 5 bases; nucleotides outside the gene matches: 4. CDR3 size: 14 residues. The full variable domain, its missing parts supplied by reference TRBV15 and TRBJ2-1, is DAMVIQNPRYQVTQFGKPVTLSCSQTLNHNVMYWYQQKSSQAPKLLFHYYDKDFNNEADTPDNFQSRRPNTSFCFLDIRSPGLGDTAMYLCATRLAGGDNEQFFGPGTRLTVL.

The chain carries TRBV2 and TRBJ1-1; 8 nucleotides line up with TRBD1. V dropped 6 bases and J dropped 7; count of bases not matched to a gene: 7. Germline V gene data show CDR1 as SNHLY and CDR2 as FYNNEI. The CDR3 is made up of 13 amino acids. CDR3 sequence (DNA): TGTGCCAGCAGGAACCAGGGGGCCGGTGAAGCTTTCTTT. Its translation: CASRNQGAGEAFF. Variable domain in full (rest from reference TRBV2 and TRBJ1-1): EPEVTQTPSHQVTQMGQEVILRCVPISNHLYFYWYRQILGQKVEFLVSFYNNEISEKSEIFDDQFSVERPDGSNFTLKIRSTKLEDSAMYFCASRNQGAGEAFFGQGTRLTVV.

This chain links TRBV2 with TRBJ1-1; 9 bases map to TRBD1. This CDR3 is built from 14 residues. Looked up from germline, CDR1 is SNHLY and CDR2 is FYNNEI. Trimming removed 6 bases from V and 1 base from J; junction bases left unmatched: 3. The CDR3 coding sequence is TGTGCCAGCAGAAGGACAGGGGCGAACACTGAAGCTTTCTTT. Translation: CASRRTGANTEAFF.

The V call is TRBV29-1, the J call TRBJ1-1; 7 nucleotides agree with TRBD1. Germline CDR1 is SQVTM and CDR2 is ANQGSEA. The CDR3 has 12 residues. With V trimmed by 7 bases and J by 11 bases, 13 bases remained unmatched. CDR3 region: CSAVGVGQAAFF. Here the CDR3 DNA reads TGCAGCGCCGTGGGGGTTGGACAGGCGGCTTTCTTT. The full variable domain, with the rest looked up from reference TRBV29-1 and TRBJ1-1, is SAVISQKPSRDICQRGTSLTIQCQVDSQVTMMFWYRQQPGQSLTLIATANQGSEATYESGFVIDKFPISRPNLTFSTLTVSNMSPEDSSIYLCSAVGVGQAAFFGQGTRLTVV.

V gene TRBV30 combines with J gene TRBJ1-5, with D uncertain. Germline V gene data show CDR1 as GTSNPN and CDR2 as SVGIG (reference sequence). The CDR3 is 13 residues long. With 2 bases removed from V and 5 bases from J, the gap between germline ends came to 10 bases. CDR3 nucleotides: TGTGCCTGGAGTTCGGACGGGGATCAGCCCCAGCATTTT. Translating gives CAWSSDGDQPQHF.

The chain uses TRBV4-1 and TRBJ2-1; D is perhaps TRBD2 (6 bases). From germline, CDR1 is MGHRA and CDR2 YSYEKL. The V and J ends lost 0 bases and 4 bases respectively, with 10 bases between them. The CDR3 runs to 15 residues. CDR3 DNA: TGCGCCAGCAGCCAAGATGCGGGGCAATACAATGAGCAGTTCTTC. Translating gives CASSQDAGQYNEQFF.

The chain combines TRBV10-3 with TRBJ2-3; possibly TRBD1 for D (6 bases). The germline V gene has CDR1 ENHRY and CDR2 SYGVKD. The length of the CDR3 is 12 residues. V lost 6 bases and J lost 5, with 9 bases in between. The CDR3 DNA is TGTGCCATCAGCTTACAGGGAGATACGCAGTATTTT. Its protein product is CAISLQGDTQYF.

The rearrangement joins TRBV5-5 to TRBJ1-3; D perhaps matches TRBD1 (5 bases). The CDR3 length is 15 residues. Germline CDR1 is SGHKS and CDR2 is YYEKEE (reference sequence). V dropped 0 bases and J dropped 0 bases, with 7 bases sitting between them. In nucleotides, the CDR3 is TGTGCCAGCAGCTTGGAACAGGCCTCTGGAAACACCATATATTTT. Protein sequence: CASSLEQASGNTIYF.

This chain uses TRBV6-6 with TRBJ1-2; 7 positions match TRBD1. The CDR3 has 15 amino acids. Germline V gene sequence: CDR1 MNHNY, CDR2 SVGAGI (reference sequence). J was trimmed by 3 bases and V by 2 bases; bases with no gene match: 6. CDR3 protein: CASSYLGQIDYGYTF. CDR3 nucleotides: TGTGCCAGCAGTTACCTGGGACAGATAGACTATGGCTACACCTTC.

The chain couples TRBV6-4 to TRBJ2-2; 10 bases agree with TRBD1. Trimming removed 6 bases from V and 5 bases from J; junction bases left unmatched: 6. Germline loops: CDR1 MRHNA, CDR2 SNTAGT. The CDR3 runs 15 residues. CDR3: CASRRQGAGTGELFF. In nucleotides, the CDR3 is TGTGCCAGCAGGCGACAGGGGGCTGGGACCGGGGAGCTGTTTTTT.

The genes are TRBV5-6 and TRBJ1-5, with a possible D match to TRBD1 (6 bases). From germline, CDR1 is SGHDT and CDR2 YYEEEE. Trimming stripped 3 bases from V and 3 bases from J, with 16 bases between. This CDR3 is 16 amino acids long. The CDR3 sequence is CASSSQGRVVNQPQHF. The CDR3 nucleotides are TGTGCCAGCAGCTCACAGGGCAGGGTGGTCAATCAGCCCCAGCATTTT.

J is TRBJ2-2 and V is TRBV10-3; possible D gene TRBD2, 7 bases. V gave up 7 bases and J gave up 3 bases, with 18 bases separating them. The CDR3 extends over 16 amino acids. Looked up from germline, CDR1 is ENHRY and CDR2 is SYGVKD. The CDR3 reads CAITRGGTGYTGELFF. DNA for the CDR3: TGTGCCATCACCCGCGGGGGAACAGGGTACACCGGGGAGCTGTTTTTT.

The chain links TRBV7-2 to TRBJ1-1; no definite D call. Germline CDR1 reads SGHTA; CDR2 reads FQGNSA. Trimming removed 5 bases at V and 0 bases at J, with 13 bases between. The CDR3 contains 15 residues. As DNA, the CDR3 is TGTGCCAGCAGCCCCATCGCCCAGTTGAACACTGAAGCTTTCTTT. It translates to CASSPIAQLNTEAFF. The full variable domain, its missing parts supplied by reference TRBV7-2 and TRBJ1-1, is GAGVSQSPSNKVTEKGKDVELRCDPISGHTALYWYRQSLGQGLEFLIYFQGNSAPDKSGLPSDRFSAERTGGSVSTLTIQRTQQEDSAVYLCASSPIAQLNTEAFFGQGTRLTVV.

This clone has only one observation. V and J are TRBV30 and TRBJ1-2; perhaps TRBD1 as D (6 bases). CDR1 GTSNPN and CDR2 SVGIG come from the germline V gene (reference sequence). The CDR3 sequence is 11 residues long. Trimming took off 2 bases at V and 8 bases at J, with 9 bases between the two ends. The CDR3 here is CAWSQGWGYTF. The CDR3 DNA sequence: TGTGCCTGGAGTCAGGGGTGGGGCTACACCTTC.

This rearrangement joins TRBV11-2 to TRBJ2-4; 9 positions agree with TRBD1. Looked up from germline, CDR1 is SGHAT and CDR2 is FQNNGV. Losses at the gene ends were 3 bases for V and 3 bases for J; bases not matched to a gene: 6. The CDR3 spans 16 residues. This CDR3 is CASSLGTGNGKNIQYF. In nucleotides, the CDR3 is TGTGCCAGCAGCTTGGGGACAGGGAATGGCAAAAACATTCAGTACTTC.

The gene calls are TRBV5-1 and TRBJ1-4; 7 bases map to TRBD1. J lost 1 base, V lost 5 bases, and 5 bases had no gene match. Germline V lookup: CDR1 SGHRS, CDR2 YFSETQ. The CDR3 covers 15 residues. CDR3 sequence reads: CASRERGRTNEKLFF. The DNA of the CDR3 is TGCGCCAGCAGAGAAAGGGGGCGAACTAATGAAAAACTGTTTTTT.